Shown below are 20 T cell receptor beta chains from a single sample sequenced in a study of shared clonotypes between healthy human individuals. Libraries were prepared by immunoSEQ multiplex PCR; TCRdb keeps only in-frame clonotypes and omits some of them. This sample yields some 2.3 million clones, of which just over 90% are seen a single time; 0.39% belongs to the top ten. Input material: naive CD4+ T cells from PBMCs. The subset is: CD45RA+ positively selected. Receptors were obtained from a man younger than 35 in good health. Some clones in this sample may be carry-over from other donors' samples.

DNA of the CDR3: TGCGCCAGCAGCCGAAAAACCGGGACAGGGGGCGAAGTCGCGACCGGGGAGCTGTTTTTT. Translating gives CASSRKTGTGGEVATGELFF. The chain recombines TRBV4-1 with TRBJ2-2; 12 nucleotides align to TRBD1. The germline V gene encodes CDR1 MGHRA and CDR2 YSYEKL. Trimming took 4 bases from V and 5 from J; bases not matched to a gene: 17. This CDR3 region has 20 residues.

The chain carries TRBV18 and TRBJ1-2; TRBD1 aligns across 8 bases. The CDR3 runs to 15 residues. Germline assignment: CDR1 KGHSH and CDR2 LQKENI. J gave up 6 bases and V 2 bases, and 8 bases lay outside the gene matches. The CDR3 protein is CASSPGSGGVDGYTF. The DNA of the CDR3 is TGTGCCAGCTCACCAGGGTCAGGGGGCGTTGATGGCTACACCTTC. Full variable domain (rest looked up from reference TRBV18 and TRBJ1-2): NAGVMQNPRHLVRRRGQEARLRCSPMKGHSHVYWYRQLPEEGLKFMVYLQKENIIDESGMPKERFSAEFPKEGPSILRIQQVVRGDSAAYFCASSPGSGGVDGYTFGSGTRLTVV.

This clone has only a few counts. This chain uses TRBV7-9 with TRBJ2-7, with 11 positions matching TRBD2. The CDR3 covers 18 residues. The V gene end was trimmed by 2 bases and the J gene end by 1 base; junction bases not matched to a gene: 10. The germline V gene has CDR1 SEHNR and CDR2 FQNEAQ (reference sequence). CDR3 sequence: CASSLSELAGAVSYEQYF. For the CDR3, the DNA is TGTGCCAGCAGCTTATCCGAACTAGCGGGAGCCGTGTCCTACGAGCAGTACTTC.

V usage is TRBV7-9 and J usage is TRBJ2-3; unclear D gene. Germline V gives CDR1 SEHNR, CDR2 FQNEAQ (reference sequence). The V gene lost 6 bases and the J gene lost 3 bases, with 13 bases spanning the gap. The CDR3 has 14 residues. The CDR3 here is CASSHGDFTDTQYF. The DNA for the CDR3 is TGTGCCAGCAGTCACGGAGACTTTACAGATACGCAGTATTTT.

The chain is built from TRBV28 and TRBJ1-1; D may be TRBD1 (5 bases). Trimming took off 4 bases at V and 0 bases at J, with 15 bases between the two ends. Germline CDR1 is MDHEN and CDR2 is SYDVKM. There are 16 residues in the CDR3. The CDR3 is CASSYRINSLNTEAFF. The DNA for the CDR3 is TGTGCCAGCAGTTACAGGATTAACTCTCTGAACACTGAAGCTTTCTTT.

Written as DNA, the CDR3 is TGTGCCATCAACAGACAGGGGGCGAACTCAGATACGCAGTATTTT. This codes for CAINRQGANSDTQYF. The chain uses TRBV10-3 and TRBJ2-3; 10 bases map to TRBD1. In germline, CDR1 is ENHRY, CDR2 SYGVKD. Trimming removed 7 bases from V and 4 bases from J; junction bases left unmatched: 8. This CDR3 is 15 amino acids long.

For this clone: At the DNA level, this CDR3 is encoded by other sequences in the same sample as well. The chain is built from TRBV7-9 and TRBJ2-7, with unresolved D. Trimming removed 0 bases from V and 0 bases from J, with 9 bases in between. In germline, CDR1 is SEHNR, CDR2 FQNEAQ (reference sequence). The CDR3 is made up of 15 amino acids. CDR3 bases: TGTGCCAGCAGCTTAGCTAGGGCCTCCTCCTACGAGCAGTACTTC. Amino acids: CASSLARASSYEQYF. The full variable domain, with the rest looked up from reference TRBV7-9 and TRBJ2-7, is DTGVSQNPRHKITKRGQNVTFRCDPISEHNRLYWYRQTLGQGPEFLTYFQNEAQLEKSRLLSDRFSAERPKGSFSTLEIQRTEQGDSAMYLCASSLARASSYEQYFGPGTRLTVT.

The sample holds a few counts of this clone. V is TRBV6-6 and J is TRBJ2-7, with D uncertain. Germline values: CDR1 MNHNY, CDR2 SVGAGI (reference sequence). The CDR3 has 11 amino acids. Trimming removed 5 bases from V and 4 bases from J, with 6 bases in between. The CDR3 region is CASSPEYEQYF. CDR3 nucleotides: TGTGCCAGCAGTCCGGAATACGAGCAGTACTTC.

The chain uses TRBV15 and TRBJ1-2, with 9 bases identical to TRBD1. Looked up from germline, CDR1 is LNHNV and CDR2 is YYDKDF (reference sequence). The CDR3 covers 14 residues. J was trimmed by 7 bases and V by 3 bases; bases with no gene match: 6. The CDR3 is CATSRHRGQGGYTF. DNA of the CDR3: TGTGCCACCAGCAGGCACAGGGGGCAGGGTGGCTACACCTTC.

The chain employs TRBV4-1 and TRBJ2-7; weak D call: TRBD2 (5 bases). The V end was cut by 1 base, the J end by 3 bases, with 16 bases between. The CDR3 consists of 16 residues. From germline, CDR1 is MGHRA and CDR2 YSYEKL. The CDR3 is CASSQAPHSTSYEQYF. The CDR3 DNA is TGCGCCAGCAGCCAAGCGCCCCACTCCACTAGCTACGAGCAGTACTTC.

The rearrangement links TRBV5-1 to TRBJ2-7, with 8 nucleotides matching TRBD2. Germline assignment: CDR1 SGHRS and CDR2 YFSETQ. The junction had 10 bases not matched to a gene; V was cut back by 4 bases and J by 1 base. This CDR3 is 16 amino acids long. The CDR3, as DNA: TGCGCCAGCAGCCCTTCTATAGCGGGATTTTCCTACGAGCAGTACTTC. It specifies CASSPSIAGFSYEQYF.

This sequence joins TRBV6-1 and TRBJ2-3, with 8 nucleotides matching TRBD1. The V gene end was trimmed by 6 bases and the J gene end by 7 bases; junction bases not matched to a gene: 12. Germline V gene sequence: CDR1 MNHNS, CDR2 SASEGT. This CDR3 is 15 amino acids long. This CDR3 reads CASRERGQGRNTQYF. As DNA, the CDR3 is TGTGCCAGCAGGGAACGCGGACAGGGAAGGAATACGCAGTATTTT.

The chain is built from TRBV5-6 and TRBJ2-1; 11 bases are a match to TRBD1. The CDR3 has 15 amino acids. V lost 3 bases and J lost 9; bases outside the gene matches: 8. Germline V gene lookup returns CDR1 SGHDT and CDR2 YYEEEE. The CDR3 here is CASSSGQGAWSEQFF. The CDR3 DNA reads TGTGCCAGCAGCTCCGGACAGGGGGCGTGGAGTGAGCAGTTCTTC. Variable domain in full (rest from reference TRBV5-6 and TRBJ2-1): DAGVTQSPTHLIKTRGQQVTLRCSPKSGHDTVSWYQQALGQGPQFIFQYYEEEERQRGNFPDRFSGHQFPNYSSELNVNALLLGDSALYLCASSSGQGAWSEQFFGPGTRLTVL.

This clone was found once. The same CDR3 is also encoded by other DNA sequences in this sample. The genes are TRBV15 and TRBJ2-3, with no clear D. Deletions cut 1 base from V and 6 bases from J, with 8 bases between. The CDR3 has 13 amino acids. Germline V lookup: CDR1 LNHNV, CDR2 YYDKDF (reference sequence). The CDR3 spells CATSRASTDTQYF. The CDR3 bases are TGTGCCACCAGCAGAGCGAGTACGGATACGCAGTATTTT.

The genes are TRBV27 and TRBJ2-5, with 8 bases that match TRBD2. The V and J ends lost 7 bases and 1 base, in that order; junction bases with no gene match: 14. The CDR3 is made up of 17 amino acids. In germline, CDR1 is MNHEY, CDR2 SMNVEV (reference sequence). Written as DNA, the CDR3 is TGTGCCAGCACCCCACCGGGGGGGGAAAAGTTCCAAGAGACCCAGTACTTC. Protein sequence: CASTPPGGEKFQETQYF.

In DNA form, the CDR3 reads TGTGCCAGCAGCTTAGGGGCGGGACTAGCCTACGAGCAGTACTTC. It encodes CASSLGAGLAYEQYF. The chain joins TRBV11-2 to TRBJ2-7; TRBD2 matches 8 bases. The CDR3 is 15 residues long. The germline V gene encodes CDR1 SGHAT and CDR2 FQNNGV. With 1 base clipped from V and 2 bases from J, the junction kept 4 bases outside the gene matches.

The chain combines TRBV19 with TRBJ1-2, with unresolved D. CDR3 length equals 13 residues. Trimming stripped 8 bases from V and 1 base from J, with 11 bases between. From germline, CDR1 is LNHDA and CDR2 SQIVND (reference sequence). The CDR3 nucleotides read TGTGCCAGTCGTCATCGGGTTAACTATGGCTACACCTTC. Its protein product is CASRHRVNYGYTF.

The gene calls are TRBV28 and TRBJ2-2; TRBD2 aligns across 12 bases. Germline V gene data show CDR1 as MDHEN and CDR2 as SYDVKM. CDR3 size: 18 residues. J gave up 4 bases and V 4 bases, and 10 bases lay outside the gene matches. CDR3 loop: CASSYPIGLAGLTGELFF. The DNA of the CDR3 is TGTGCCAGCAGTTATCCCATTGGACTAGCGGGGCTCACCGGGGAGCTGTTTTTT. The full variable domain, rest sourced from reference TRBV28 and TRBJ2-2, is DVKVTQSSRYLVKRTGEKVFLECVQDMDHENMFWYRQDPGLGLRLIYFSYDVKMKEKGDIPEGYSVSREKKERFSLILESASTNQTSMYLCASSYPIGLAGLTGELFFGEGSRLTVL.

The CDR3 loop reads CASSGTGDGYTF. CDR3 bases: TGTGCCAGCAGCGGAACAGGGGATGGCTACACCTTC. The rearrangement uses TRBV7-8 and TRBJ1-2; 7 nucleotides match TRBD1. J lost 6 bases, V lost 5 bases, and 3 bases had no gene match. The CDR3 loop spans 12 amino acids. The V gene's germline CDR1 is SGHVS and CDR2 FQNEAQ.

V usage is TRBV5-4 and J usage is TRBJ1-1; tentatively, D is TRBD1 (5 bases). V lost 4 bases to trimming and J lost 5 bases, with 15 bases between them. The CDR3 contains 14 residues. Germline loops: CDR1 SGHNT, CDR2 YYREEE (reference sequence). The CDR3 nucleotides read TGTGCCAGCAGCCGTGGACAAGTAGTAACTGAAGCTTTCTTT. The encoded protein is CASSRGQVVTEAFF.